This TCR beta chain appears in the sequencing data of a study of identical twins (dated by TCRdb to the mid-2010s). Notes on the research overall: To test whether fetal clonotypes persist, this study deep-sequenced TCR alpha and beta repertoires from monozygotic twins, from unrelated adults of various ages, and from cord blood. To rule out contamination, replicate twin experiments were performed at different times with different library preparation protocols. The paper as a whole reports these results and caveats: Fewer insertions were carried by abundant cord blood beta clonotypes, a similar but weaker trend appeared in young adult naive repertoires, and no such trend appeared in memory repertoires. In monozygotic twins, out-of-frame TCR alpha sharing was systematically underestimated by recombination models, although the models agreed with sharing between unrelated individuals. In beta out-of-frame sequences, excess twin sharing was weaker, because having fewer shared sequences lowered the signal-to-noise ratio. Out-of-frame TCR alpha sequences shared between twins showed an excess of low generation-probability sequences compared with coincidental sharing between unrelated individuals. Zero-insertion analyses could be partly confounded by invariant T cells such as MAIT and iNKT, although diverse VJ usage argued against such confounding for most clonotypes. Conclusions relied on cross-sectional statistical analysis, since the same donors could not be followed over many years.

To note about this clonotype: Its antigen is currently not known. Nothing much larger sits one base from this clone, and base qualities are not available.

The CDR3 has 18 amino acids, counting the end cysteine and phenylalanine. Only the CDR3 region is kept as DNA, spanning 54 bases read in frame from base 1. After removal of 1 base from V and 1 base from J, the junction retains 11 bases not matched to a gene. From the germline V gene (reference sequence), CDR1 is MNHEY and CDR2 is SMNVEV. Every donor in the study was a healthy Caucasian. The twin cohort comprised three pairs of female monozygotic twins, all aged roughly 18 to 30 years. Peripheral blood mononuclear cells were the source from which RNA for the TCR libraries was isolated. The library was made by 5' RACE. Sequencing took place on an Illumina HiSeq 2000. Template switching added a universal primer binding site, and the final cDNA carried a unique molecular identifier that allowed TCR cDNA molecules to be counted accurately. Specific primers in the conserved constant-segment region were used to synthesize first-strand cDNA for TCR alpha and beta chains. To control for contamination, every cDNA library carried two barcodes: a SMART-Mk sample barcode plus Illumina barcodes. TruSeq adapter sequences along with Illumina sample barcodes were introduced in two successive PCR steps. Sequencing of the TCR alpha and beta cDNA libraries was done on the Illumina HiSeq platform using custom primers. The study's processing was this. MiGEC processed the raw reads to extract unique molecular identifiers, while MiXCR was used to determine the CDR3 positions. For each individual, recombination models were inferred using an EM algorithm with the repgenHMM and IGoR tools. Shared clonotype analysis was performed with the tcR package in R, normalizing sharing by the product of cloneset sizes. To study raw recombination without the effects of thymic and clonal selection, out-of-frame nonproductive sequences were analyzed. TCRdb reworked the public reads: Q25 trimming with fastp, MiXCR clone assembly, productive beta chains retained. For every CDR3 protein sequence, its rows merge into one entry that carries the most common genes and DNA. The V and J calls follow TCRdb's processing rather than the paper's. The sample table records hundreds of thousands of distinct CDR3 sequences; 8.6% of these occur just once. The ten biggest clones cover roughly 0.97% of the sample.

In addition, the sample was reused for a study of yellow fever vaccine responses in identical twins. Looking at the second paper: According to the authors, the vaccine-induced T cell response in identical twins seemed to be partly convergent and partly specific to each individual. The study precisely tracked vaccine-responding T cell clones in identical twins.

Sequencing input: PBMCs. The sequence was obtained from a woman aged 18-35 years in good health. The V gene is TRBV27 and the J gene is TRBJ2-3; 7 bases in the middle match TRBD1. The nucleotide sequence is TGTGCCAGCAGTTTATATTTAGGGACAGCAAGTCGCACAGATACGCAGTATTTT. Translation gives CASSLYLGTASRTDTQYF.